Below are 18 T cell receptor beta chains sequenced from a single sample in a study of blood T cell repertoires in COVID-19 (dated by TCRdb to the early 2020s). Library preparation employed the immunoSEQ multiplex PCR assay. TCRdb stores this immuneACCESS table with in-frame sequences only. Part of the clones is absent; in the studies checked, under half of the shortfall reflects unresolved V genes, and no reason is known for the rest. Across this sample there are 250,000 to 400,000 clones, with 90% seen only once. The ten largest account for under 3% of the sample. The sequenced sample consisted of peripheral blood. Every receptor here comes from a woman aged 25-40 years with COVID-19, enrolled during active disease.

The chain links TRBV11-1 to TRBJ2-1, with D possibly being TRBD1 (5 bases). V lost 3 bases and J lost 0, with 12 bases in between. Germline V gene lookup returns CDR1 SGHAT and CDR2 FQDESV (reference sequence). The CDR3 is 16 amino acids. Written as DNA, the CDR3 is TGTGCCAGCAGCTTGAGGCCCGACAGCTCCTACAATGAGCAGTTCTTC. Residues: CASSLRPDSSYNEQFF.

The V call is TRBV19, the J call TRBJ1-1; tentative D call: TRBD1 (5 bases). Trimming pared 0 bases from V and 3 bases from J, leaving 17 bases between. The CDR3 covers 17 residues. Germline loops: CDR1 LNHDA, CDR2 SQIVND (reference sequence). CDR3 nucleotides: TGTGCCAGTAGTATAGATTTGCAGGGCGCACGGGACACTGAAGCTTTCTTT. Residues: CASSIDLQGARDTEAFF. The whole variable domain, filled in from reference TRBV19 and TRBJ1-1, reads DGGITQSPKYLFRKEGQNVTLSCEQNLNHDAMYWYRQDPGQGLRLIYYSQIVNDFQKGDIAEGYSVSREKKESFPLTVTSAQKNPTAFYLCASSIDLQGARDTEAFFGQGTRLTVV.

The genes are TRBV11-2 and TRBJ2-1; 11 nucleotides match TRBD2. The CDR3 is made up of 17 amino acids. The J segment lost 2 bases and the V segment lost 1 base, leaving 4 bases of the junction unmatched. The V gene's germline CDR1 is SGHAT and CDR2 FQNNGV. The CDR3 region is CASSLGASGRPYNEQFF. DNA of the CDR3: TGTGCCAGCAGCTTAGGGGCTAGCGGGAGGCCCTACAATGAGCAGTTCTTC.

The V call is TRBV29-1, the J call TRBJ2-1; D remains ambiguous. Germline CDR1 and CDR2: SQVTM and ANQGSEA. Trimming left V 3 bases short and J 11 bases short, with 11 bases between. This CDR3 has 11 residues. CDR3 amino acids: CSVESPGQQFF. CDR3 DNA sequence: TGCAGCGTTGAGAGTCCAGGCCAGCAGTTCTTC.

The V and J genes are TRBV19 and TRBJ2-1; no firm D call. Germline V gene data show CDR1 as LNHDA and CDR2 as SQIVND (reference sequence). This CDR3 contains 16 residues. The germline V and J ends were trimmed by 3 bases and 3 bases, with 15 bases remaining between them. Written as DNA, the CDR3 is TGTGCCAGTAGTATCGCCTCACGAGCGTACTACAATGAGCAGTTCTTC. This sequence encodes CASSIASRAYYNEQFF.

This sequence joins TRBV3-1 (or the pseudogene TRBV3-2) and TRBJ2-7, with 10 bases lining up with TRBD2. From germline, CDR1 is LGHDT and CDR2 YNNKEL (reference sequence). This CDR3 has 15 residues. The V gene end was trimmed by 2 bases and the J gene end by 3 bases; junction bases not matched to a gene: 4. The CDR3 coding sequence is TGTGCCAGCAGCCAACCGACTAGCGGGCACTACGAGCAGTACTTC. Protein product: CASSQPTSGHYEQYF.

The V gene is TRBV7-3, the J gene TRBJ2-2, with TRBD1 as a possible D gene (7 bases). This CDR3 is 15 amino acids long. V gave up 5 bases and J gave up 4 bases, with 14 bases separating them. CDR1 SGHTA and CDR2 FQGTGA come from the germline V gene. The CDR3 protein is CASSIRRGVTGELFF. CDR3 in DNA: TGTGCCAGCAGCATCCGCAGGGGGGTCACCGGGGAGCTGTTTTTT.

The V and J genes are TRBV14 and TRBJ2-1; TRBD1 aligns across 9 bases. Germline CDR1 SGHDN, CDR2 FVKESK. The junction had 6 bases not matched to a gene; V was cut back by 4 bases and J by 5 bases. The CDR3 length is 15 residues. The CDR3 region is CASSPGQGQDNEQFF. The CDR3 DNA reads as TGTGCCAGCAGCCCCGGACAGGGGCAAGACAATGAGCAGTTCTTC.

For this clone: A junction end diverges from the germline sequence, so it may reflect a read error. The chain is built from TRBV30 and TRBJ1-2; 9 bases are a match to TRBD1. This CDR3 comprises 16 residues. Germline V gene sequence: CDR1 GTSNPN, CDR2 SVGIG (reference sequence). CDR3 protein: CAWSDIRRTGDSPSYF. CDR3 nucleotides: TGTGCCTGGAGTGATATACGAAGGACAGGGGATTCTCCTTCTTACTTC.

The gene calls are TRBV28 and TRBJ2-3, with a weak D call TRBD2 (6 bases). V was cut by 5 bases and J by 2 bases, with 14 bases left in between. The CDR3 has 15 residues. Germline CDR1 MDHEN, CDR2 SYDVKM. CDR3 protein: CASSPSGTHTDTQYF. In DNA form, the CDR3 reads TGTGCCAGCAGTCCCTCCGGGACTCACACAGATACGCAGTATTTT.

V is TRBV25-1 and J is TRBJ1-1; D ambiguous. This CDR3 has 14 residues. The germline V and J ends were trimmed by 3 bases and 0 bases, with 8 bases remaining between them. Germline V lookup: CDR1 MGHDK, CDR2 SYGVNS. In nucleotides, the CDR3 is TGTGCCAGCAGTGATGGGCTCATGAACACTGAAGCTTTCTTT. As protein: CASSDGLMNTEAFF.

V gene TRBV7-9 combines with J gene TRBJ2-1; 9 bases align to TRBD1. The germline V gene has CDR1 SEHNR and CDR2 FQNEAQ (reference sequence). Losses at the gene ends were 5 bases for V and 6 bases for J; bases not matched to a gene: 8. CDR3 size: 15 residues. The CDR3 region has the DNA TGTGCCAGCAGCACACAGGGGGCGCTGGTCAATGAGCAGTTCTTC. Its protein is CASSTQGALVNEQFF.

This chain joins TRBV4-1 and TRBJ2-6; D remains unclear. The CDR3 length is 16 residues. Trimming left V 0 bases short and J 0 bases short, with 6 bases between. Germline V gene sequence: CDR1 MGHRA, CDR2 YSYEKL. In nucleotides, the CDR3 is TGCGCCAGCAGCCAAGACCGCGGCTCTGGGGCCAACGTCCTGACTTTC. Residues: CASSQDRGSGANVLTF.

V usage is TRBV6-6 and J usage is TRBJ2-7; maybe TRBD2 (6 bases). Looked up from germline, CDR1 is MNHNY and CDR2 is SVGAGI (reference sequence). Trimming pared 0 bases from V and 4 bases from J, leaving 10 bases between. This CDR3 comprises 14 residues. The DNA for the CDR3 is TGTGCCAGCAGTTACTCGCTAGGAGGGTACGAGCAGTACTTC. Translation: CASSYSLGGYEQYF.

The chain is built from TRBV27 and TRBJ2-3, with 7 bases aligning to TRBD2. The V segment lost 5 bases and the J segment 3 bases; nucleotides outside the gene matches: 17. Germline CDR1 and CDR2: MNHEY and SMNVEV (reference sequence). CDR3 size: 18 residues. The CDR3 protein is CASSPRGVTSWGTDTQYF. The CDR3 DNA sequence: TGTGCCAGCAGTCCCCGAGGTGTGACTAGCTGGGGGACAGATACGCAGTATTTT.

CDR3 sequence: CASSLTENTEAFF. The CDR3 DNA reads as TGTGCCAGCAGCTTGACAGAGAACACTGAAGCTTTCTTT. The chain carries TRBV3-1 (or the pseudogene TRBV3-2) and TRBJ1-1; D might be TRBD1 (5 bases). The CDR3 runs to 13 residues. Trimming removed 5 bases at V and 1 base at J, with 8 bases between. Germline CDR1 and CDR2: LGHDT and YNNKEL (reference sequence).

V gene TRBV7-2 combines with J gene TRBJ1-5; 8 nucleotides match TRBD1. This CDR3 is built from 14 residues. Germline trimming cut 8 bases from V and 2 bases from J; bases unmatched to any gene: 5. Germline V gives CDR1 SGHTA, CDR2 FQGNSA. The DNA for the CDR3 is TGTGCCAGCGGATTGACAGGGGGCAATCAGCCCCAGCATTTT. Translating it yields CASGLTGGNQPQHF.

In its sample, this clone was seen once. The chain combines TRBV29-1 with TRBJ1-1, with D unresolved. V was shortened by 3 bases and J by 5 bases, with 10 bases between the two germline ends. This CDR3 spans 12 amino acids. Germline values: CDR1 SQVTM, CDR2 ANQGSEA. The chain's CDR3 is CSVEPGGTEAFF. CDR3 nucleotide sequence: TGCAGCGTTGAGCCAGGAGGAACTGAAGCTTTCTTT.